Shown below are 16 T cell receptor beta chains from a single sample sequenced in a study of cytomegalovirus exposure and HLA in healthy donors. PCR was performed using 60 Vbeta and 13 Jbeta primers. Generated by immunoSEQ multiplex PCR, the TCRdb table keeps only in-frame clones and is missing some. This listing includes over 80,000 clones. The sequenced material came from PBMCs. All receptors derive from a girl aged 5-17 years in good health and CMV-seropositive.

The chain has TRBV5-1 and TRBJ1-2; the match to TRBD1 covers 7 bases. V dropped 4 bases and J dropped 6; count of bases not matched to a gene: 9. The CDR3 extends over 14 amino acids. Germline V gene lookup returns CDR1 SGHRS and CDR2 YFSETQ. For the CDR3, the DNA is TGCGCCAGCAGCCTAGGGGGCAAAGAACATGGCTACACCTTC. Translating it yields CASSLGGKEHGYTF.

This sequence joins TRBV5-1 and TRBJ2-5; 8 bases match TRBD2. Trimming took 4 bases from V and 2 from J; bases not matched to a gene: 7. Germline CDR1 is SGHRS and CDR2 is YFSETQ. The CDR3 covers 15 residues. CDR3 region: CASSPAGGQQETQYF. The CDR3 coding sequence is TGCGCCAGCAGCCCCGCGGGGGGCCAACAAGAGACCCAGTACTTC.

This sequence joins TRBV19 and TRBJ2-7; D is perhaps TRBD2 (5 bases). The germline V and J ends were trimmed by 2 bases and 0 bases, with 11 bases remaining between them. Germline V gene lookup returns CDR1 LNHDA and CDR2 SQIVND (reference sequence). This CDR3 is built from 15 residues. The CDR3 protein is CASSIRNGGSYEQYF. The CDR3 coding sequence is TGTGCCAGTAGTATAAGGAATGGAGGCTCCTACGAGCAGTACTTC.

The V call is TRBV28, the J call TRBJ2-7, with D maybe TRBD1 (6 bases). The CDR3 is made up of 14 amino acids. Trimming shortened V by 5 bases and J by 6 bases, and 17 bases separated the two germline ends. Germline V CDR1 and CDR2: MDHEN, SYDVKM. The chain's CDR3 is CASSSPTGLREQYV. The CDR3 nucleotides read TGTGCCAGCAGTAGCCCTACAGGGCTCCGCGAGCAGTACGTC.

Regarding this clone: One end of the junction does not line up with germline, which may come from a read error. The CDR3 DNA sequence: TGTGCTAGCAGCTTAGGGAGGACTGGGAGTACCTCCTACAATGAGCAGTTCTTC. It yields the protein CASSLGRTGSTSYNEQFF. The genes are TRBV7-7 and TRBJ2-1; possible D gene TRBD2, 6 bases. The CDR3 length is 18 residues. Germline assignment: CDR1 SSHAT and CDR2 FNYEAQ (reference sequence).

V and J are TRBV9 and TRBJ2-7; 9 positions match TRBD1. Germline V lookup: CDR1 SGDLS, CDR2 YYNGEE. This CDR3 has 15 residues. Trimming took 0 bases from V and 6 from J; bases not matched to a gene: 7. CDR3 coding DNA: TGTGCCAGCAGCGTAGGAGGGACAGGGTTTCCCGAGCAGTACTTC. As protein: CASSVGGTGFPEQYF.

The rearrangement uses TRBV6-5 and TRBJ1-2, with 9 bases lining up with TRBD1. Trimming removed 5 bases from V and 6 bases from J; junction bases left unmatched: 7. The CDR3 totals 14 residues. Germline CDR1 MNHEY, CDR2 SVGAGI. The CDR3 DNA follows: TGTGCCAGCAGTCCCAACAGGGGGCTTAATGGCTACACCTTC. Translating it yields CASSPNRGLNGYTF.

This chain uses TRBV6-1 with TRBJ1-3, with D maybe TRBD1 (6 bases). The CDR3 totals 14 residues. V was pared by 2 bases and J by 4 bases, with 9 bases between. Germline CDR1 and CDR2: MNHNS and SASEGT. The CDR3 region has the DNA TGTGCCAGCAGTGAATGGGGGGGCGGAAACACCATATATTTT. Its protein product is CASSEWGGGNTIYF.

The chain carries TRBV9 and TRBJ2-7; 10 bases match TRBD1. This CDR3 is built from 16 residues. The germline V gene encodes CDR1 SGDLS and CDR2 YYNGEE. Trimming at V came to 0 bases and at J to 2 bases, leaving 5 bases not matched to a gene. The CDR3 region is CASSVGGTGETYEQYF. DNA for the CDR3: TGTGCCAGCAGCGTAGGGGGGACAGGGGAAACCTACGAGCAGTACTTC.

The chain combines TRBV5-1 with TRBJ1-2; 10 nucleotides match TRBD1. The CDR3 consists of 14 residues. Unmatched junction bases numbered 7, after V lost 4 bases and J lost 7 bases. The germline CDR1 and CDR2 sequences are SGHRS and YFSETQ. The CDR3 region has the DNA TGCGCCAGCAGCCTTGACAGGGGGCGGGCTGGCTACACCTTC. It specifies CASSLDRGRAGYTF.

CDR3: CASSYSNGQPQHF. In nucleotides, the CDR3 is TGTGCCAGCAGTTACTCGAACGGGCAGCCCCAGCATTTT. The J gene is TRBJ1-5, the V gene TRBV6-6; D is ambiguous. The germline gives CDR1 MNHNY, CDR2 SVGAGI (reference sequence). The CDR3 runs 13 residues. V was pared by 0 bases and J by 7 bases, with 7 bases between.

The chain uses TRBV6-5 and TRBJ2-5; 8 nucleotides align to TRBD1. From germline, CDR1 is MNHEY and CDR2 SVGAGI. The CDR3 is made up of 14 amino acids. V dropped 4 bases and J dropped 6; count of bases not matched to a gene: 7. The CDR3 loop is CASSFLQGAKTQYF. CDR3 in DNA: TGTGCCAGCAGTTTCCTCCAGGGGGCCAAGACCCAGTACTTC.

V usage is TRBV28 and J usage is TRBJ1-5; tentative D call: TRBD1 (6 bases). CDR1 and CDR2 from the germline V gene are MDHEN and SYDVKM. This CDR3 region has 14 residues. V gave up 6 bases and J gave up 6 bases, with 15 bases separating them. The CDR3 spells CASSSLRGLQPQHF. In DNA, the CDR3 is TGTGCCAGCAGCTCTCTCAGGGGTCTTCAGCCCCAGCATTTT.

This chain joins TRBV5-1 and TRBJ1-4; 7 nucleotides agree with TRBD1. The CDR3 length is 14 residues. The trim removed 5 bases at V and 7 bases at J, leaving 8 bases unmatched. Germline V gene sequence: CDR1 SGHRS, CDR2 YFSETQ. This chain's CDR3 is CASRGTENFEKLFF. CDR3 sequence (DNA): TGCGCCAGCAGAGGGACAGAGAATTTTGAAAAACTGTTTTTT.

The chain carries TRBV9 and TRBJ1-1, with TRBD1 matching over 9 bases. Germline-derived CDR1 and CDR2 are SGDLS and YYNGEE. This CDR3 contains 14 residues. V dropped 4 bases and J dropped 5; count of bases not matched to a gene: 6. The CDR3 loop is CASSPLTGGTEAFF. The DNA of the CDR3 is TGTGCCAGCAGCCCTCTGACAGGGGGAACTGAAGCTTTCTTT.

The chain has TRBV29-1 and TRBJ2-1, with 8 bases aligning to TRBD1. CDR1 and CDR2 (germline): SQVTM, ANQGSEA. The CDR3 runs to 13 residues. The trim removed 8 bases at V and 8 bases at J, leaving 11 bases unmatched. The CDR3 nucleotides read TGCAGCTCGGGAGCCGCGACAGGGGATGAGCAGTTCTTC. Protein product: CSSGAATGDEQFF.